This TCR beta chain is from a study of T-cell reconstitution after alpha-beta-depleted transplantation in children. There are many counts of this clonotype. The antigen remains unidentified. General study results and limits: Some patients owed their high day-60 TCRbeta diversity to surviving recipient T cells and thymic progenitors. It was newly produced T cells that mostly accounted for T-cell counts and diversity one year after transplant. Reportedly, only several hundred clones from non-depleted graft cells drove alpha-beta T-cell counts at about two months.

Unique molecular identifiers were built into the TCRbeta library. From the PCR reads, TCRdb called clonotypes with MiXCR, one entry per CDR3 protein. The profile shows about 300,000 distinct CDR3 sequences, roughly a tenth of them singletons. The CDR3 spans 13 residues. CDR1 is SQVTM and CDR2 is ANQGSEA in the germline V gene. Trimming stripped 7 bases from V and 0 bases from J, with 12 bases between. The V call is TRBV29-1, the J call TRBJ2-5; weak D call: TRBD2 (6 bases). The starting material was PBMCs, obtained before TCRalphabeta/CD19-depleted stem cell transplant. This clonotype was obtained from a boy younger than two with acute myeloid leukemia, due to receive a stem cell transplant. The CDR3 DNA is TGCAGCGCTGGGGGGAGGTACCAAGAGACCCAGTACTTC. It yields the protein CSAGGRYQETQYF.